Each of the 26 T cell receptor beta chains below was sequenced from the same sample in a study of blood T cell repertoires in COVID-19. Sequencing was performed with immunoSEQ multiplex PCR; in TCRdb, only in-frame clones are kept and a portion is missing. The table includes 200,000 or so clones, about four fifths detected once. The material sequenced was PBMCs or T cells enriched from blood (not recorded which). The receptor source for this set is a man aged 35 to 55 who had recovered from COVID-19.

Worth noting for this clone: This same CDR3 is encoded by further DNA sequences in the sample. The rearrangement links TRBV9 to TRBJ1-1; D unresolved. The CDR3 is 14 residues long. Germline V lookup: CDR1 SGDLS, CDR2 YYNGEE. The V and J ends lost 0 bases and 0 bases respectively, with 6 bases between them. The CDR3: CASSVGQMNTEAFF. In nucleotides, the CDR3 is TGTGCCAGCAGCGTAGGGCAGATGAACACTGAAGCTTTCTTT.

The chain uses TRBV3-1 (or the pseudogene TRBV3-2) and TRBJ1-1; D unresolved. Looked up from germline, CDR1 is LGHDT and CDR2 is YNNKEL (reference sequence). The CDR3 runs to 13 residues. The V and J ends lost 6 bases and 5 bases respectively, with 13 bases between them. The CDR3 region is CASRETSGTEAFF. The CDR3 region has the DNA TGTGCCAGCAGAGAGACATCGGGGACTGAAGCTTTCTTT.

V usage is TRBV30 and J usage is TRBJ1-1, with a possible D match to TRBD1 (5 bases). Germline loops: CDR1 GTSNPN, CDR2 SVGIG (reference sequence). V lost 3 bases to trimming and J lost 3 bases, with 14 bases between them. The length of the CDR3 is 14 residues. The CDR3 loop reads CAWSAGRGHTEAFF. Here the CDR3 DNA reads TGTGCCTGGAGCGCGGGAAGGGGTCACACTGAAGCTTTCTTT.

This chain uses TRBV29-1 with TRBJ2-4; D is uncertain. CDR3 size: 13 residues. The germline gives CDR1 SQVTM, CDR2 ANQGSEA. V lost 4 bases and J lost 0, with 7 bases in between. Written as DNA, the CDR3 is TGCAGCGTTGTTAGTAGAGCCAAAAACATTCAGTACTTC. It codes for CSVVSRAKNIQYF.

The V and J genes are TRBV24-1 and TRBJ2-1, with D possibly being TRBD1 (6 bases). The germline V gene has CDR1 KGHDR and CDR2 SFDVKD. Trimming removed 7 bases from V and 6 bases from J, with 9 bases in between. This CDR3 region has 12 residues. This CDR3 is CATSQGTNEQFF. The CDR3 nucleotides read TGTGCCACCAGCCAGGGGACCAATGAGCAGTTCTTC.

The V gene is TRBV28, the J gene TRBJ1-1; maybe TRBD1 (5 bases). Trimming removed 8 bases at V and 0 bases at J, with 16 bases between. Germline CDR1 and CDR2: MDHEN and SYDVKM. This CDR3 is 15 amino acids long. CDR3 nucleotide sequence: TGTGCCAGCGGGGCGGTGGGGAAATTGAACACTGAAGCTTTCTTT. It yields the protein CASGAVGKLNTEAFF.

The gene calls are TRBV10-1 and TRBJ2-1; possibly TRBD1 for D (6 bases). This CDR3 has 13 amino acids. V lost 4 bases and J lost 7, with 11 bases in between. The germline CDR1 and CDR2 sequences are WNHNN and SYGVQD (reference sequence). This CDR3 is CASSVTGWNEQFF. The CDR3 region has the DNA TGCGCCAGCAGTGTAACAGGGTGGAATGAGCAGTTCTTC.

This clone turned up a few times. The rearrangement joins TRBV24-1 to TRBJ1-3, with 7 positions matching TRBD1. V shed 7 bases and J 2 bases; nucleotides not matched to a gene: 4. The CDR3 sequence is 14 residues long. Looked up from germline, CDR1 is KGHDR and CDR2 is SFDVKD. CDR3 nucleotides: TGTGCCACCAGCGCGACAGGGACTGGAAACACCATATATTTT. It codes for CATSATGTGNTIYF.

The chain joins TRBV7-9 to TRBJ2-5, with 9 bases lining up with TRBD2. Unmatched junction bases numbered 8, after V lost 8 bases and J lost 1 base. CDR3 length: 15 residues. CDR1 is SEHNR, CDR2 FQNEAQ, per germline (reference sequence). The CDR3 region is CASQMRRGGQETQYF. As DNA, the CDR3 is TGTGCCAGCCAGATGAGGCGGGGGGGCCAAGAGACCCAGTACTTC.

The chain uses TRBV25-1 and TRBJ1-5; D not certain. The V end was cut by 4 bases, the J end by 6 bases, with 13 bases between. The CDR3 sequence is 14 residues long. The germline V gene encodes CDR1 MGHDK and CDR2 SYGVNS. CDR3 sequence: CASSAVRWVQPQHF. The CDR3 DNA follows: TGTGCCAGCAGTGCGGTCAGGTGGGTTCAGCCCCAGCATTTT.

The rearrangement uses TRBV11-2 and TRBJ1-1, with D possibly matching TRBD1 (5 bases). Trimming cost V 5 bases and J 5 bases, with 30 bases left between them. CDR1 and CDR2 from the germline V gene are SGHAT and FQNNGV. CDR3 size: 19 residues. This CDR3 is CASSLADVGQGLRWTEAFF. CDR3 in DNA: TGTGCCAGCAGCCTAGCTGACGTAGGGCAGGGCTTGAGATGGACTGAAGCTTTCTTT. The entire variable domain, with the rest obtained from reference TRBV11-2 and TRBJ1-1, is as follows: EAGVAQSPRYKIIEKRQSVAFWCNPISGHATLYWYQQILGQGPKLLIQFQNNGVVDDSQLPKDRFSAERLKGVDSTLKIQPAKLEDSAVYLCASSLADVGQGLRWTEAFFGQGTRLTVV.

This clone was observed a handful of times. The rearrangement joins TRBV6-5 to TRBJ1-6; D is perhaps TRBD1 (5 bases). V gave up 7 bases and J gave up 6 bases, with 10 bases separating them. CDR3 length: 13 residues. Germline V lookup: CDR1 MNHEY, CDR2 SVGAGI. Here the CDR3 reads CASIQGSNSPLHF. As DNA, the CDR3 is TGTGCCAGCATTCAGGGTAGTAATTCACCCCTCCACTTT.

V is TRBV18 and J is TRBJ2-7; 8 bases fit TRBD1. V was clipped by 3 bases and J by 5 bases; unmatched bases: 6. The CDR3 is made up of 14 amino acids. Germline CDR1 is KGHSH and CDR2 is LQKENI. CDR3 DNA: TGTGCCAGCTCACCTCAGCAGGGGGCCAACGAGCAGTACTTC. This codes for CASSPQQGANEQYF.

The chain has TRBV18 and TRBJ1-2, with 11 nucleotides matching TRBD1. The CDR3 runs to 14 residues. Germline CDR1 is KGHSH and CDR2 is LQKENI. The junction had 4 bases not matched to a gene; V was cut back by 6 bases and J by 4 bases. The CDR3 DNA follows: TGTGCCAGCTCTCCGGACAGGGGGCGCTATGGCTACACCTTC. Its protein product is CASSPDRGRYGYTF.

The V and J genes are TRBV6-4 and TRBJ1-1; D ambiguous. Trimming took off 3 bases at V and 0 bases at J, with 14 bases between the two ends. The CDR3 sequence is 16 residues long. Germline V gives CDR1 MRHNA, CDR2 SNTAGT. In DNA, the CDR3 is TGTGCCAGCAGTGAATTTAGGGAGGGATTGAACACTGAAGCTTTCTTT. As protein: CASSEFREGLNTEAFF.

This clone was seen only once. The chain couples TRBV30 to TRBJ1-1; D unclear. The germline V gene has CDR1 GTSNPN and CDR2 SVGIG (reference sequence). This CDR3 is built from 11 residues. V lost 4 bases and J 7 bases, leaving 10 bases between the germline ends. CDR3 DNA sequence: TGTGCCTGGATAACCCTCAGTGAAGCTTTCTTT. Encoded protein: CAWITLSEAFF. Together with reference TRBV30 and TRBJ1-1, the CDR3 gives the full variable domain: SQTIHQWPATLVQPVGSPLSLECTVEGTSNPNLYWYRQAAGRGLQLLFYSVGIGQISSEVPQNLSASRPQDRQFILSSKKLLLSDSGFYLCAWITLSEAFFGQGTRLTVV.

The V call is TRBV7-2, the J call TRBJ1-5; D unresolved. Germline V gene data show CDR1 as SGHTA and CDR2 as FQGNSA. The CDR3 loop spans 15 amino acids. V lost 6 bases to trimming and J lost 0 bases, with 12 bases between them. The CDR3 region is CASSPGLNSNQPQHF. The CDR3 DNA sequence: TGTGCCAGCAGTCCGGGATTAAATAGCAATCAGCCCCAGCATTTT. Filled out from reference TRBV7-2 and TRBJ1-5, the complete variable domain reads GAGVSQSPSNKVTEKGKDVELRCDPISGHTALYWYRQSLGQGLEFLIYFQGNSAPDKSGLPSDRFSAERTGGSVSTLTIQRTQQEDSAVYLCASSPGLNSNQPQHFGDGTRLSIL.

V gene TRBV5-4 combines with J gene TRBJ1-2; 7 bases agree with TRBD1. The CDR3 is 15 amino acids. CDR1 and CDR2 from the germline V gene are SGHNT and YYREEE (reference sequence). J gave up 7 bases and V 4 bases, and 13 bases lay outside the gene matches. CDR3 bases: TGTGCCAGCAGCCCCGGGACAGTGGACTCGCCTGGCTACACCTTC. This gives the protein CASSPGTVDSPGYTF.

The chain joins TRBV28 to TRBJ1-1, with D maybe TRBD1 (5 bases). The CDR3 has 12 amino acids. With 5 bases removed from V and 12 bases from J, the gap between germline ends came to 16 bases. Per germline, CDR1 MDHEN and CDR2 SYDVKM. CDR3 nucleotides: TGTGCCAGCAGTCCGCCGGGCGGGGGGTCTTTCTTT. This translates into CASSPPGGGSFF.

The chain carries TRBV15 and TRBJ1-5; possibly TRBD1 for D (6 bases). The CDR3 runs 15 residues. V was cut by 3 bases and J by 1 base, with 10 bases left in between. In germline, CDR1 is LNHNV, CDR2 YYDKDF (reference sequence). This chain's CDR3 is CATSRSGQSNQPQHF. Written as DNA, the CDR3 is TGTGCCACCAGCAGGTCCGGACAGAGCAATCAGCCCCAGCATTTT.

The V gene is TRBV5-1, the J gene TRBJ2-5; 12 bases are a match to TRBD2. Trimming removed 3 bases from V and 1 base from J; junction bases left unmatched: 4. Germline-derived CDR1 and CDR2 are SGHRS and YFSETQ. This CDR3 has 16 amino acids. The CDR3 nucleotides are TGCGCCAGCAGCTCCGGACTAGCGGGGCCCCAAGAGACCCAGTACTTC. Translating it yields CASSSGLAGPQETQYF.

V is TRBV11-2 and J is TRBJ2-1, with TRBD2 matching over 15 bases. The germline gives CDR1 SGHAT, CDR2 FQNNGV. V lost 4 bases, J lost 0 bases, and 7 bases stayed unmatched. This CDR3 is 19 amino acids long. The CDR3 sequence: CASSSIGTSGGFSYNEQFF. The CDR3 DNA follows: TGTGCCAGCAGCTCGATAGGGACTAGCGGGGGGTTCTCCTACAATGAGCAGTTCTTC.

The CDR3 protein is CASSPHHPTDTQYF. The DNA of the CDR3 is TGTGCCAGCAGCCCACACCATCCCACAGATACGCAGTATTTT. The chain is built from TRBV9 and TRBJ2-3; D is undetermined. The CDR3 has 14 residues. Germline V gives CDR1 SGDLS, CDR2 YYNGEE. The ends were cut back, 4 bases at V and 2 bases at J, with 11 bases in the middle.

This clone was seen just once. This chain uses TRBV5-1 with TRBJ2-1; 7 nucleotides match TRBD1. The germline gives CDR1 SGHRS, CDR2 YFSETQ. The CDR3 extends over 16 amino acids. The ends lost 7 bases at V and 2 bases at J; junction bases unmatched: 12. The CDR3 region has the DNA TGCGCCAGCGGGGATGACAGGGTTGCGGCCTACAATGAGCAGTTCTTC. Protein: CASGDDRVAAYNEQFF.

This sequence joins TRBV3-1 (or the pseudogene TRBV3-2) and TRBJ1-5; 8 positions agree with TRBD1. V shed 2 bases and J 5 bases; nucleotides not matched to a gene: 2. From germline, CDR1 is LGHDT and CDR2 YNNKEL (reference sequence). The CDR3 loop spans 14 amino acids. CDR3 amino acids: CASSQRTGYQPQHF. The CDR3 nucleotides read TGTGCCAGCAGCCAACGGACAGGGTATCAGCCCCAGCATTTT.

This chain connects TRBV27 to TRBJ1-2; 8 bases are a match to TRBD1. This CDR3 has 14 residues. V dropped 5 bases and J dropped 4; count of bases not matched to a gene: 6. Germline V gene lookup returns CDR1 MNHEY and CDR2 SMNVEV (reference sequence). This CDR3 is CASSPTGAGYGYTF. Written as DNA, the CDR3 is TGTGCCAGCAGTCCGACAGGGGCCGGCTATGGCTACACCTTC.